The 14 T cell receptor beta chains presented below share a single source sample, sequenced in a study of beta chain features in type 1 diabetes (dated by TCRdb to 2017 to 2018). For these receptors, no antigen is known. What the work shows at the level of the full study, not this receptor alone: A moderate but significant shortening of TCRB CDR3 length was observed in type 1 diabetes patients in all four CD4+ subsets.

The method behind the library was the immunoSEQ multiplex PCR assay. The entire amount of isolated RNA was reverse transcribed using the High Capacity cDNA Reverse Transcription Kit, so the sequenced TCRB transcripts were expressed ones. Not all clones reach the TCRdb copy of this immuneACCESS table, which keeps in-frame sequences only. Checked studies attribute under half of the gap to unresolved V genes and leave the rest unexplained. This sample gives around 690,000 clones in total; around 12% of them show up just once. Around 0.12% of the sample comes from the top ten. The material sequenced was naive CD4+ T cells from blood. Reading the label with the study, this specimen's cell subset or site is: true naive CD4+ T cells. The receptor set was obtained from a man between 25 and 39 years old with type 1 diabetes.

This chain uses TRBV29-1 with TRBJ2-2, with 8 bases aligning to TRBD2. With V trimmed by 1 base and J by 5 bases, 3 bases remained unmatched. The length of the CDR3 is 14 residues. CDR1 is SQVTM, CDR2 ANQGSEA, per germline. The CDR3 DNA reads as TGCAGCGTTGAAGGACTAGCGAGGACCGGGGAGCTGTTTTTT. Its protein is CSVEGLARTGELFF.

This rearrangement joins TRBV30 to TRBJ1-6, with 8 bases identical to TRBD1. Germline CDR1 GTSNPN, CDR2 SVGIG (reference sequence). V gave up 2 bases and J gave up 0 bases; unmatched junction bases: 9. This CDR3 comprises 18 residues. CDR3 region: CAWSRPGGYSSYNSPLHF. The CDR3 DNA sequence: TGTGCCTGGAGTCGTCCAGGGGGCTACAGCTCCTATAATTCACCCCTCCACTTT.

The chain combines TRBV5-4 with TRBJ1-2; D is perhaps TRBD1 (5 bases). The CDR3 loop spans 16 amino acids. With 2 bases removed from V and 0 bases from J, the gap between germline ends came to 14 bases. The germline V gene encodes CDR1 SGHNT and CDR2 YYREEE (reference sequence). The CDR3 sequence is CASSFTGGAANYGYTF. In DNA, the CDR3 is TGTGCCAGCAGCTTCACGGGAGGGGCAGCTAACTATGGCTACACCTTC. Variable domain in full (rest from reference TRBV5-4 and TRBJ1-2): ETGVTQSPTHLIKTRGQQVTLRCSSQSGHNTVSWYQQALGQGPQFIFQYYREEENGRGNFPPRFSGLQFPNYSSELNVNALELDDSALYLCASSFTGGAANYGYTFGSGTRLTVV.

In its sample, this clone was seen a few times. The chain joins TRBV7-6 to TRBJ2-2; D possibly corresponds to TRBD1 (6 bases). Trimming left V 3 bases short and J 6 bases short, with 11 bases between. This CDR3 spans 14 amino acids. Germline CDR1 reads SGHVS; CDR2 reads FNYEAQ. The CDR3: CASSFPGASGELFF. In DNA, the CDR3 is TGTGCCAGCAGCTTCCCAGGGGCGTCCGGGGAGCTGTTTTTT.

This clone was recorded a few times. The V gene is TRBV19, the J gene TRBJ2-5, with TRBD1 identical over 7 bases. This CDR3 contains 15 residues. CDR1 and CDR2 (germline): LNHDA, SQIVND (reference sequence). V shed 5 bases and J 2 bases; nucleotides not matched to a gene: 8. CDR3 sequence reads: CASSQLTGRQETQYF. The CDR3 DNA follows: TGTGCCAGTAGTCAATTGACAGGGCGACAAGAGACCCAGTACTTC.

This clone was picked up a small number of times. The J gene is TRBJ2-3, the V gene TRBV7-2; 8 bases line up with TRBD2. V lost 6 bases, J lost 5 bases, and 10 bases stayed unmatched. This CDR3 has 15 amino acids. From germline, CDR1 is SGHTA and CDR2 FQGNSA. CDR3: CASRPLAGGLDTQYF. The CDR3 region has the DNA TGTGCCAGCAGACCCCTCGCGGGGGGCCTAGATACGCAGTATTTT.

The chain employs TRBV27 and TRBJ1-6; D gene ambiguous. The ends were cut back, 5 bases at V and 7 bases at J, with 6 bases in the middle. This CDR3 region has 12 residues. Germline loops: CDR1 MNHEY, CDR2 SMNVEV (reference sequence). CDR3 DNA: TGTGCCAGCAGTCCCTCGAATTCACCCCTCCACTTT. Its translation is CASSPSNSPLHF.

The chain joins TRBV19 to TRBJ2-4, with D uncertain. Deletions cut 3 bases from V and 2 bases from J, with 8 bases between. The CDR3 covers 14 residues. Germline lookup yields CDR1 LNHDA and CDR2 SQIVND (reference sequence). The chain's CDR3 is CASSIAFTKNIQYF. The CDR3 DNA reads TGTGCCAGTAGTATCGCATTCACCAAAAACATTCAGTACTTC.

In this sample, this clone turned up a few times. The V call is TRBV13, the J call TRBJ2-2; D may be TRBD1 or TRBD2 (6 bases each). The ends were cut back, 5 bases at V and 4 bases at J, with 14 bases in the middle. The CDR3 runs 15 residues. Germline CDR1 PRHDT, CDR2 FYEKMQ (reference sequence). The CDR3 loop is CASSTRQEGTGELFF. In DNA, the CDR3 is TGTGCCAGCAGCACTAGACAGGAGGGCACCGGGGAGCTGTTTTTT. Full variable domain (missing parts from reference TRBV13 and TRBJ2-2): AAGVIQSPRHLIKEKRETATLKCYPIPRHDTVYWYQQGPGQDPQFLISFYEKMQSDKGSIPDRFSAQQFSDYHSELNMSSLELGDSALYFCASSTRQEGTGELFFGEGSRLTVL.

This clone has only a few counts. This chain uses TRBV7-6 with TRBJ1-1; D is unclear. The CDR3 has 13 amino acids. The V gene's germline CDR1 is SGHVS and CDR2 FNYEAQ. The V and J ends lost 3 bases and 1 base respectively, with 6 bases between them. The CDR3 region has the DNA TGTGCCAGCAGCTTTACGGCGAACACTGAAGCTTTCTTT. This translates into CASSFTANTEAFF.

This clone has more than one count but fewer than ten. Different DNA sequences within this sample yield the same CDR3. The V call is TRBV6-1, the J call TRBJ1-5; D is ambiguous. The CDR3 has 11 residues. V shed 3 bases and J shed 6 bases, with 3 bases lying between them. Germline values: CDR1 MNHNS, CDR2 SASEGT. CDR3 protein: CASSDSQPQHF. The CDR3 DNA follows: TGTGCCAGCAGTGACTCTCAGCCCCAGCATTTT.

The genes are TRBV7-2 and TRBJ2-7; D is unresolved. The germline V gene encodes CDR1 SGHTA and CDR2 FQGNSA. V lost 1 base to trimming and J lost 0 bases, with 10 bases between them. The CDR3 has 15 residues. Here the CDR3 reads CASSLVWTSSYEQYF. The CDR3 coding sequence is TGTGCCAGCAGCTTAGTGTGGACCAGCTCCTACGAGCAGTACTTC.

A note on this clone: Different DNA sequences within this sample yield the same CDR3. The V gene is TRBV29-1, the J gene TRBJ2-5; D uncertain. Germline CDR1 reads SQVTM; CDR2 reads ANQGSEA. The germline V and J ends were trimmed by 2 bases and 5 bases, with 6 bases remaining between them. The CDR3 covers 11 residues. CDR3 amino acids: CSVEPTETQYF. CDR3 coding DNA: TGCAGCGTTGAACCTACGGAGACCCAGTACTTC. The full variable domain, completed using reference TRBV29-1 and TRBJ2-5, is SAVISQKPSRDICQRGTSLTIQCQVDSQVTMMFWYRQQPGQSLTLIATANQGSEATYESGFVIDKFPISRPNLTFSTLTVSNMSPEDSSIYLCSVEPTETQYFGPGTRLLVL.

The chain links TRBV7-2 to TRBJ2-1; TRBD1 might be the D (5 bases). V lost 1 base and J lost 2, with 9 bases in between. The germline V gene has CDR1 SGHTA and CDR2 FQGNSA. This CDR3 contains 15 residues. The DNA for the CDR3 is TGTGCCAGCAGCTTAGATAGGGGCACCTACAATGAGCAGTTCTTC. This translates into CASSLDRGTYNEQFF.